A selection of T cell receptor beta chains follows, all from one sample in a study of spatial heterogeneity in lung cancer. Using its own MiXCR run on the 5' RACE reads, TCRdb lists one record per CDR3 protein. The table includes under 30,000 distinct CDR3 sequences, 3% to 4% detected once. This sample comprised PBMCs, obtained at surgery. These receptors originate from a female donor with early-stage non-small cell lung cancer. The CDR3 runs from the conserved cysteine through the conserved F or W. A D gene is named only where the DNA matches it firmly. Clone size appears in some rows only: once, few, many, or a class for an expanded clone.

V	size	D	J	DNA	CDR3
TRBV6-2/TRBV6-3	many	TRBD2	TRBJ2-1	TGTGCCAGCAGACTAGCGGGAGGGCAAAATGAGCAGTTCTTC	CASRLAGGQNEQFF
TRBV28	many	-	TRBJ2-7	TGTGCCAGCAGGATGGCAGGGCGGTCCTACGAGCAGTACTTC	CASRMAGRSYEQYF
TRBV4-1	many	-	TRBJ2-7	TGCGCCAGCAGCTTCGGAGAAAACGAGCAGTACTTC	CASSFGENEQYF
TRBV28	many	-	TRBJ1-1	TGTGCCAGCGCGGGAGGGAACACTGAAGCTTTCTTT	CASAGGNTEAFF
TRBV5-1	many	-	TRBJ1-6	TGCGCCAGCAGCTTGGACATCCCAGGCTCCTATAATTCACCCCTCCACTTT	CASSLDIPGSYNSPLHF
TRBV6-5	many	-	TRBJ1-2	TGTGCCAGCAGTTACGGACAGTCGATCTATGGCTACACCTTC	CASSYGQSIYGYTF
TRBV6-5	many	TRBD1	TRBJ1-5	TGTGCCAGCAGTTACACCAGGCCCGGGACAGGCAGCAATCAGCCCCAGCATTTT	CASSYTRPGTGSNQPQHF
TRBV28	many	-	TRBJ2-3	TGTGCCAGCAGTTTAGGCATTTCAGGTAGCACAGATACGCAGTATTTT	CASSLGISGSTDTQYF
TRBV7-6	many	-	TRBJ2-7	TGTGCCAGCAGCCCCCCCCCACCCGGGGAGCAGTACTTC	CASSPPPPGEQYF
TRBV3-1	many	TRBD2	TRBJ2-3	TGTGCCAGCAGCCGCAGCGGGATGCGGGATACGCAGTATTTT	CASSRSGMRDTQYF
TRBV27	many	-	TRBJ1-1	TGTGCCAGCAGTTTATTACTAGACCGAATGAACACTGAAGCTTTCTTT	CASSLLLDRMNTEAFF
TRBV20-1	many	-	TRBJ2-2	TGCAGTGGTATCACCGGGACACCGAACACCGGGGAGCTGTTTTTT	CSGITGTPNTGELFF
TRBV19	many	TRBD1	TRBJ1-5	TGTGCCAGTAGTATAGCGGGGACAGCCATCAATCAGCCCCAGCATTTT	CASSIAGTAINQPQHF
TRBV5-1	many	-	TRBJ2-5	TGCGCCAGCAGCCCGCGGGAATCGGGGCCTGCCTTGGAGACCCAGTACTTC	CASSPRESGPALETQYF
TRBV7-2	many	TRBD2	TRBJ2-3	TGTGCCAGCAGCTTAGGATTTTTACCGGGACTAGCGGGCACAGATACGCAGTATTTT	CASSLGFLPGLAGTDTQYF
TRBV6-5	many	-	TRBJ2-2	TGTGCCAGCAGACCCCAGGGCACCGGGGAGCTGTTTTTT	CASRPQGTGELFF
TRBV5-5	-	-	TRBJ2-2	TGTGCCAGCAGCTTGATGACTAACACCGGGGAGCTGTTTTTT	CASSLMTNTGELFF
TRBV25-1	many	-	TRBJ1-5	TGTGCCAGCAGTGAATTTACAGCGGGGCAGCCCCAGCATTTT	CASSEFTAGQPQHF
TRBV28	many	-	TRBJ2-2	TGTGCCAGCAGTCCATTAGACAAAACGAACACCGGGGAGCTGTTTTTT	CASSPLDKTNTGELFF
TRBV14	many	-	TRBJ2-7	TGTGCCAGCAGCTACCTGCCAGCCTACGAGCAGTACTTC	CASSYLPAYEQYF
TRBV28	-	-	TRBJ2-4	TGTGCCAGCAGTTTAGGGGCTTGCGGAGCGTTAGCCAAAAACATCCAGTACTTC	CASSLGACGALAKNIQYF
TRBV11-2	many	-	TRBJ2-7	TGTGCCAGCAGCTCGGGACATGCAGACTACGAGCAGTACTTC	CASSSGHADYEQYF
TRBV5-6	many	TRBD1	TRBJ1-1	TGTGCCAGCAGCTTGAGAGCGGACAGGGCAGCTTTCTTT	CASSLRADRAAFF
TRBV5-1	many	TRBD1	TRBJ1-2	TGCGCCAGCAGCACCGGGACAGGGGCTGGCTATGGCTACACCTTC	CASSTGTGAGYGYTF
TRBV5-1	many	TRBD1	TRBJ2-5	TGCGCCAGCAGCCAGGGACAGGGAACCCAGTACTTC	CASSQGQGTQYF
TRBV10-3	-	TRBD1	TRBJ2-7	TGTGCCATCAGTGACCGGGACAGGGCCTACGAGCAGTACTTC	CAISDRDRAYEQYF
TRBV18	-	TRBD1	TRBJ1-1	TGTGCCAGCTCCCAGGACAGGGCCGGTGCTTTCTTT	CASSQDRAGAFF
TRBV7-9	many	-	TRBJ2-2	TGTGCCAGCAGCCCAACTCGCGGGGCCCGGAACACCGGGGAGCTGTTTTTT	CASSPTRGARNTGELFF
TRBV5-1	few	TRBD2	TRBJ2-7	TGCGCCAGCAGCTTGAGAACTAGCGGGAGGTCAGGCTACGAGCAGTACTTC	CASSLRTSGRSGYEQYF
TRBV4-2	many	-	TRBJ2-7	TGTGCCAGCAGCCAAGAAGGAGGGCGATTCGAGCAGTACTTC	CASSQEGGRFEQYF
TRBV10-3	many	-	TRBJ1-5	TGTGCCATCAGTGAGTCACGGCCGGCTAATCAGCCCCAGCATTTT	CAISESRPANQPQHF
TRBV5-1	many	TRBD2	TRBJ2-1	TGCGCCAGCAGCCCCCTAGCGGGAGAAGGCAATGAGCAGTTCTTC	CASSPLAGEGNEQFF
TRBV2	many	TRBD1	TRBJ1-5	TGTGCCAGCAGTAGTAAGACAGGGGGAGGCAATCAGCCCCAGCATTTT	CASSSKTGGGNQPQHF
TRBV7-3	many	TRBD1	TRBJ2-2	TGTGCCAGCAGTAGGACAGGGCGCGGGGAGCTGTTTTTT	CASSRTGRGELFF
TRBV9	-	-	TRBJ2-1	TGTGCCAGCAGCCCAGATCTAGCCCGTGAGCAGTTCTTC	CASSPDLAREQFF
TRBV10-2	medium-sized	TRBD2	TRBJ2-1	TGCGCCAGCGGGACTAGCATCTACAATGAGCAGTTCTTC	CASGTSIYNEQFF
TRBV10-2	many	-	TRBJ2-5	TGCGCCAGCAGTATCGACTTGCTCCAAGAGACCCAGTACTTC	CASSIDLLQETQYF
TRBV6-4	many	-	TRBJ1-4	TGTGCCAGCATAGCCCGGCAGGGAACTAATGAAAAACTGTTTTTT	CASIARQGTNEKLFF
TRBV25-1	few	-	TRBJ2-6	TGTGCCAGCAGTGATCACCCCGGGGCCTCTGGGGCCAACGTCCTGACTTTC	CASSDHPGASGANVLTF
TRBV24-1	many	-	TRBJ2-5	TGTGCCACCAGTGAGGCCCGGGGTGGGACCCAGTACTTC	CATSEARGGTQYF
TRBV20-1	-	TRBD2	TRBJ2-5	TGCAGTGCTAGAGATGATACTAGCGGGCCGGGGGAGACCCAGTACTTC	CSARDDTSGPGETQYF
TRBV20-1	many	TRBD2	TRBJ2-2	TGCAGTGCTAGGGCGGGAGTCGAAACCGGGGAGCTGTTTTTT	CSARAGVETGELFF
TRBV5-4	many	TRBD2	TRBJ2-1	TGTGCCAGCAGTGGGGGTAGCGGGGTTTCCTACAATGAGCAGTTCTTC	CASSGGSGVSYNEQFF
TRBV19	many	-	TRBJ2-7	TGTGCCAGTAACTTTGGATCAGACTACGAGCAGTACTTC	CASNFGSDYEQYF
TRBV6-5	few	-	TRBJ1-3	TGTGCCGTAAGGCGGGACTCTGGAAACACCATATATTTT	CAVRRDSGNTIYF
TRBV12-5	few	TRBD2	TRBJ2-5	TGTGCTAGTGGTTTGGACCCCTTCCTCCTAGCGGAGGATAAAGAGACCCAGTACTTC	CASGLDPFLLAEDKETQYF
TRBV10-2	many	TRBD2	TRBJ2-2	TGCGCCAGCAGGCGGGTGAGCGGGGCGAACACCGGGGAGCTGTTTTTT	CASRRVSGANTGELFF
TRBV24-1	many	-	TRBJ2-1	TGTGCCACCAGTGATGGGGACTTCTTCTCCTACAATGAGCAGTTCTTC	CATSDGDFFSYNEQFF
TRBV12-3/TRBV12-4	many	-	TRBJ1-1	TGTGCCAGCAGGCCTCGGGACTCCGAGCCTGAAGCTTTCTTT	CASRPRDSEPEAFF
TRBV28	medium-sized	-	TRBJ2-1	TGTGCCAGCAGTTTCCGGACAGATAACAATGAGCAGTTCTTC	CASSFRTDNNEQFF
TRBV3-1	-	TRBD2	TRBJ2-1	TGTGCCAGCAGCCAAGTTACTAGCGGGGGATATGAGCAGTTCTTC	CASSQVTSGGYEQFF
TRBV20-1	-	-	TRBJ2-7	TGCAGTGCTAGGAGCCAGGGGAAATCCTACGAGCAGTACTTC	CSARSQGKSYEQYF